The clone carrying this TCR beta chain is a singleton in its sample. Antigen: not known. The data stem from a study of cytomegalovirus exposure and HLA in healthy donors. Study-level points and caveats: Later analysis demonstrated an association between a missense DCLRE1C variant and TCR beta V- and J-gene trimming. Using a false discovery rate of 0.05, a later analysis showed that 15,000 to 20,000 TCR beta sequences were associated with HLA alleles.

Trimming took off 5 bases at V and 3 bases at J, with 11 bases between the two ends. This CDR3 region has 14 residues. Germline V gene lookup returns CDR1 MNHEY and CDR2 SVGAGI. 13 Jbeta primers and 60 Vbeta primers were used for the PCR. Produced via immunoSEQ multiplex PCR; TCRdb's table is partial and in-frame only. This sample carries 100,000 or so clones, around 77% of them seen once, and the ten largest clones take roughly 9.2%. The specimen was PBMCs. This clonotype was sampled from a woman between 35 and 50 years old in good health and CMV-seropositive. The V and J genes are TRBV6-5 and TRBJ1-5, with D tentatively TRBD1 (5 bases). The CDR3 sequence is CASSPQGHNQPQHF. CDR3 coding DNA: TGTGCCAGCAGTCCGCAGGGTCACAATCAGCCCCAGCATTTT.